The table lists the clone carrying this T cell receptor (beta chain) with a few counts. Its antigen remains unidentified. This entry comes from a study of naive and memory T cell subsets. TCR cDNA received a 3' ligated oligonucleotide that carried a UMI. Whole blood, 2.5 ml, came from adult healthy volunteers. Input was 1 to 1000 ng of DNase-treated total RNA without cell sorting. Ligated cDNA underwent four rounds of PCR with nested alpha and beta constant region primers and SP2. For blood and skin samples, reverse transcription used TCR alpha and beta constant primers. TCRdb reanalysed the 5' RACE reads using MiXCR and keeps one entry per CDR3 protein. The sample holds about 32,000 distinct CDR3 sequences, roughly 17% seen once. The V end lost 0 bases, the J end lost 2 bases, and 10 bases lay between the germline ends. Germline V gene sequence: CDR1 LGHNA, CDR2 YNFKEQ. CDR3 length equals 15 residues.

Study results and limitations: Potentially, T cell activation and differentiation skew this RNA-based measurement.

The receptor comes from a female donor in good health. The J gene is TRBJ2-5, the V gene TRBV4-2; D is possibly TRBD1 (6 bases). CDR3 residues: CASSQEQGSQETQYF. Here the CDR3 DNA reads TGTGCCAGCAGCCAAGAACAGGGAAGTCAAGAGACCCAGTACTTC.